The 17 T cell receptor beta chains given below trace back to one sample, sequenced in a study of T cell changes during pregnancy in multiple sclerosis. Sequenced by immunoSEQ multiplex PCR; TCRdb stores in-frame clones only, minus some. This table holds about 26,000 clones, about 91% found once. The sequences come from CD8+ T cells from peripheral blood mononuclear cells, collected in the second trimester of pregnancy. These receptors came from a female donor with multiple sclerosis, enrolled in a pregnancy study.

This clone is classed as medium-sized (0.01 to 0.1%). The genes are TRBV6-1 and TRBJ2-3; D may be TRBD2 (6 bases). CDR3 length equals 16 residues. V lost 2 bases, J lost 2 bases, and 14 bases lay in between. Germline assignment: CDR1 MNHNS and CDR2 SASEGT. CDR3 in amino acids: CASSELVSGYTDTQYF. The CDR3 nucleotides are TGTGCCAGCAGTGAATTGGTTAGCGGCTACACAGATACGCAGTATTTT.

The J gene is TRBJ1-1, the V gene TRBV6-5; D perhaps matches TRBD1 (6 bases). This CDR3 has 13 amino acids. CDR1 and CDR2 (germline): MNHEY, SVGAGI. V lost 2 bases and J lost 8, with 12 bases in between. DNA of the CDR3: TGTGCCAGCAGTTACACCGAGGGGGACGAAGCTTTCTTT. Translating gives CASSYTEGDEAFF.

This chain uses TRBV21-1 with TRBJ2-5; the D call of TRBD1 is as the table states it, not checked on the DNA. TRBV21-1 corresponds to a pseudogene. This CDR3 is 17 amino acids long. The CDR3 region has the DNA TGTGCCAGCAAGGTGACAGGTCAAGATCAGCCCCAGGAGACCCAGTACTTC. Protein sequence: CASKVTGQDQPQETQYF.

The genes are TRBV27 and TRBJ2-7; TRBD1 aligns across 7 bases. CDR1 and CDR2 (germline): MNHEY, SMNVEV (reference sequence). The ends lost 6 bases at V and 7 bases at J; junction bases unmatched: 6. This CDR3 has 12 residues. CDR3 residues: CASRTGVGEQYF. As DNA, the CDR3 is TGTGCCAGCAGAACAGGGGTGGGGGAGCAGTACTTC.

This clone was detected a few times. CDR3: CASSLDQGLTTEAFF. As DNA, the CDR3 is TGCGCCAGCAGCTTGGATCAGGGTTTGACCACTGAAGCTTTCTTT. The J gene is TRBJ1-1, the V gene TRBV5-1, with D perhaps TRBD1 (5 bases). Trimming took off 0 bases at V and 4 bases at J, with 13 bases between the two ends. CDR1 and CDR2 from the germline V gene are SGHRS and YFSETQ. This CDR3 has 15 residues.

The genes are TRBV5-1 and TRBJ2-6; D is possibly TRBD1 (5 bases). Germline V gene sequence: CDR1 SGHRS, CDR2 YFSETQ. The CDR3 consists of 17 residues. V was clipped by 3 bases and J by 0 bases, with 13 bases between them. CDR3 nucleotides: TGCGCCAGCAGCTACGTAGCAGGGATCTCTGGGGCCAACGTCCTGACTTTC. It translates to CASSYVAGISGANVLTF.

The chain links TRBV11-2 to TRBJ2-7; D is unclear. Germline V gene lookup returns CDR1 SGHAT and CDR2 FQNNGV. V lost 4 bases, J lost 1 base, and 5 bases lay in between. The CDR3 loop spans 12 amino acids. The CDR3 DNA reads TGTGCCAGCAGCTCCACTTCCTACGAGCAGTACTTC. This sequence encodes CASSSTSYEQYF.

This rearrangement joins TRBV25-1 to TRBJ2-7, with 7 nucleotides matching TRBD1. Germline V lookup: CDR1 MGHDK, CDR2 SYGVNS. Trimming cost V 6 bases and J 5 bases; bases outside gene matches: 4. The length of the CDR3 is 12 residues. CDR3 in amino acids: CASRETGHEQYF. CDR3 nucleotides: TGTGCCAGCAGGGAGACAGGGCACGAGCAGTACTTC.

The gene calls are TRBV28 and TRBJ2-7, with TRBD1 matching over 9 bases. V trimming: 5 bases; J trimming: 2 bases; junction bases outside the gene matches: 7. This CDR3 region has 15 residues. The V gene's germline CDR1 is MDHEN and CDR2 SYDVKM. CDR3 loop: CASSPRDRATYEQYF. CDR3 sequence (DNA): TGTGCCAGCAGTCCCAGGGACAGGGCCACCTACGAGCAGTACTTC.

The chain links TRBV18 to TRBJ2-7, with D tentatively TRBD2 (6 bases). The germline CDR1 and CDR2 sequences are KGHSH and LQKENI. Trimming left V 2 bases short and J 6 bases short, with 11 bases between. The CDR3 covers 13 residues. The CDR3, as DNA: TGTGCCAGCTCACCAGGGACTCAAGCCGAGCAGTACTTC. It yields the protein CASSPGTQAEQYF.

The gene calls are TRBV5-1 and TRBJ1-5, with a possible D match to TRBD1 (5 bases). Germline V gives CDR1 SGHRS, CDR2 YFSETQ. Trimming left V 0 bases short and J 0 bases short, with 7 bases between. The CDR3 extends over 15 amino acids. As DNA, the CDR3 is TGCGCCAGCAGCTTGGGCGGGGGTAGCAATCAGCCCCAGCATTTT. This codes for CASSLGGGSNQPQHF.

The chain recombines TRBV28 with TRBJ2-7, with 9 bases lining up with TRBD1. Germline CDR1 is MDHEN and CDR2 is SYDVKM. The CDR3 covers 19 residues. V lost 3 bases to trimming and J lost 3 bases; unmatched junction nucleotides: 18. The CDR3 DNA reads as TGTGCCAGCAGTTTCCTTTGGAGGGACAGGGTTCCCCCGAGCTACGAGCAGTACTTC. Translating gives CASSFLWRDRVPPSYEQYF.

V and J are TRBV6-5 and TRBJ1-2; D is undetermined. The germline V and J ends were trimmed by 5 bases and 5 bases, with 9 bases remaining between them. CDR1 MNHEY and CDR2 SVGAGI come from the germline V gene. CDR3 length: 12 amino acids. The DNA of the CDR3 is TGTGCCAGCAGTAACTTAGAGTATGGCTACACCTTC. Its protein is CASSNLEYGYTF.

The rearrangement links TRBV30 to TRBJ2-5; 7 bases fit TRBD2. Germline V gives CDR1 GTSNPN, CDR2 SVGIG (reference sequence). J gave up 4 bases and V 2 bases, and 7 bases lay outside the gene matches. The CDR3 consists of 14 residues. The CDR3 sequence is CAWSRTRTGETQYF. CDR3 nucleotide sequence: TGTGCCTGGAGTAGGACTAGGACGGGAGAGACCCAGTACTTC. Full variable domain (outside the CDR3, taken from reference TRBV30 and TRBJ2-5): SQTIHQWPATLVQPVGSPLSLECTVEGTSNPNLYWYRQAAGRGLQLLFYSVGIGQISSEVPQNLSASRPQDRQFILSSKKLLLSDSGFYLCAWSRTRTGETQYFGPGTRLLVL.

The rearrangement links TRBV29-1 to TRBJ2-1, with 8 bases aligning to TRBD2. The CDR3 totals 13 residues. V lost 7 bases to trimming and J lost 9 bases; unmatched junction nucleotides: 11. Germline CDR1 reads SQVTM; CDR2 reads ANQGSEA. The CDR3: CSGTSGPTGEQFF. In DNA, the CDR3 is TGCAGCGGTACTAGCGGACCTACGGGTGAGCAGTTCTTC.

The chain uses TRBV7-6 and TRBJ2-2; 7 nucleotides align to TRBD2. Germline V gene lookup returns CDR1 SGHVS and CDR2 FNYEAQ. The CDR3 runs 19 residues. V was clipped by 1 base and J by 0 bases; unmatched bases: 11. DNA of the CDR3: TGTGCCAGCAGCTTAGGGGATATGGCGGGGGAATCGAACACCGGGGAGCTGTTTTTT. This codes for CASSLGDMAGESNTGELFF.

V usage is TRBV19 and J usage is TRBJ2-7; D is perhaps TRBD1 (5 bases). V was trimmed by 4 bases and J by 3 bases, leaving 10 bases between them. This CDR3 has 13 residues. From germline, CDR1 is LNHDA and CDR2 SQIVND (reference sequence). The CDR3 sequence: CASSKDTYYEQYF. The CDR3 DNA sequence: TGTGCCAGTAGTAAGGACACTTACTACGAGCAGTACTTC.